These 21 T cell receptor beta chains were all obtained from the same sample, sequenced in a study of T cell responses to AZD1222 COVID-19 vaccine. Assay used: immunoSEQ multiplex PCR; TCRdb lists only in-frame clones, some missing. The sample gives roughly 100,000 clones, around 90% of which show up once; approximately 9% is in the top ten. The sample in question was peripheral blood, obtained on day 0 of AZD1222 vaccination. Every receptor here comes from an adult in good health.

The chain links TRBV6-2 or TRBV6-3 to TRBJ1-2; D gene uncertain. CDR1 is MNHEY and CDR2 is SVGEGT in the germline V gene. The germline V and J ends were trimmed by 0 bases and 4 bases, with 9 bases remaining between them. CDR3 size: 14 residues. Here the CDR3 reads CASSYSTDGYGYTF. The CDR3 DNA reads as TGTGCCAGCAGTTACTCGACGGACGGCTATGGCTACACCTTC.

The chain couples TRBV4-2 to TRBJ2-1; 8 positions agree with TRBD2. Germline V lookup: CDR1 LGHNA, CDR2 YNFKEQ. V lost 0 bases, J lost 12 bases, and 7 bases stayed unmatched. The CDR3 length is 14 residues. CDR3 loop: CASSQDRGTRTQFF. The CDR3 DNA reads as TGTGCCAGCAGCCAAGATCGGGGGACTAGGACGCAGTTCTTC.

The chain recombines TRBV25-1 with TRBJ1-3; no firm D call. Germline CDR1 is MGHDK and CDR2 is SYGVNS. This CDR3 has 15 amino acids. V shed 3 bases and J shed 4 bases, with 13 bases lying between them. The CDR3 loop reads CASSDLLNPGNTIYF. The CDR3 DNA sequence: TGTGCCAGCAGTGATCTACTAAACCCCGGAAACACCATATATTTT.

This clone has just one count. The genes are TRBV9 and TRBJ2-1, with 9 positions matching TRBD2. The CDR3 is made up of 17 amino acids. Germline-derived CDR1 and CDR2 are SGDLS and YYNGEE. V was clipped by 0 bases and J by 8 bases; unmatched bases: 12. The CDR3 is CASSVAAGGKNFDEQFF. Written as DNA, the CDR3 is TGTGCCAGCAGCGTAGCGGCGGGGGGGAAGAATTTCGATGAGCAGTTCTTC.

DNA of the CDR3: TGTGCCAGCAGCCCGACAGGGTCGCCCATTGGGTCACCCCTCCACTTT. It encodes CASSPTGSPIGSPLHF. The chain uses TRBV11-1 and TRBJ1-6; 7 nucleotides agree with TRBD1. V dropped 5 bases and J dropped 10; count of bases not matched to a gene: 14. This CDR3 region has 16 residues. Germline CDR1 is SGHAT and CDR2 is FQDESV (reference sequence). The whole variable domain, filled in from reference TRBV11-1 and TRBJ1-6, reads EAEVAQSPRYKITEKSQAVAFWCDPISGHATLYWYRQILGQGPELLVQFQDESVVDDSQLPKDRFSAERLKGVDSTLKIQPAELGDSAMYLCASSPTGSPIGSPLHFGNGTRLTVT.

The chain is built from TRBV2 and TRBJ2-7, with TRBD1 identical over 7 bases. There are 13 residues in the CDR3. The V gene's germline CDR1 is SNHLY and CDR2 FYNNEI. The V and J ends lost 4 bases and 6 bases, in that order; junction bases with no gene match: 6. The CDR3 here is CASSVDRVSEQYF. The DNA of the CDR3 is TGTGCCAGCAGTGTAGACAGGGTTAGCGAGCAGTACTTC.

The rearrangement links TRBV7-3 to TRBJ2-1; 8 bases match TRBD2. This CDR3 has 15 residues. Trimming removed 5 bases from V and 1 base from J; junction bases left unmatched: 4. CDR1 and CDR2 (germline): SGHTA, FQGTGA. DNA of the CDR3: TGTGCCAGCAGCCTCGGGGGGGCTTCCTACAATGAGCAGTTCTTC. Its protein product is CASSLGGASYNEQFF.

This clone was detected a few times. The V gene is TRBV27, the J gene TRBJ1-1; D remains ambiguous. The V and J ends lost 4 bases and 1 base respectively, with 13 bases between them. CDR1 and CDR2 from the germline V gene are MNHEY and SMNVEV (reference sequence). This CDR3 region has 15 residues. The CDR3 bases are TGTGCCAGCAGTTCGACGAGGTGGGAGAACACTGAAGCTTTCTTT. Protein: CASSSTRWENTEAFF.

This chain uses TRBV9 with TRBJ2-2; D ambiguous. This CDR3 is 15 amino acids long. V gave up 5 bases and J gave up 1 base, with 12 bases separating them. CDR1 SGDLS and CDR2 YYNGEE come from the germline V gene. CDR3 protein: CASRPSQKNTGELFF. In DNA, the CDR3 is TGTGCCAGCAGACCTTCCCAAAAGAACACCGGGGAGCTGTTTTTT.

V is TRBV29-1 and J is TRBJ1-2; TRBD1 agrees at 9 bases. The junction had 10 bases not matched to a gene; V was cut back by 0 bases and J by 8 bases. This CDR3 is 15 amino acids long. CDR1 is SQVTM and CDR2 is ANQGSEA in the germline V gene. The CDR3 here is CSVEEQGAVPGGYTF. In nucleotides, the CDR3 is TGCAGCGTTGAAGAACAGGGGGCGGTTCCAGGGGGCTACACCTTC. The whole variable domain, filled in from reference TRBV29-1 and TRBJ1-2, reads SAVISQKPSRDICQRGTSLTIQCQVDSQVTMMFWYRQQPGQSLTLIATANQGSEATYESGFVIDKFPISRPNLTFSTLTVSNMSPEDSSIYLCSVEEQGAVPGGYTFGSGTRLTVV.

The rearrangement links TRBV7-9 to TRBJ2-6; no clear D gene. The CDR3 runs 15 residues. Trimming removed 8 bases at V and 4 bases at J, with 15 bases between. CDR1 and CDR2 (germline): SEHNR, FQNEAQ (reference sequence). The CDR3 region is CASRHGDTGANVLTF. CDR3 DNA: TGTGCCAGCCGCCACGGAGACACCGGGGCCAACGTCCTGACTTTC.

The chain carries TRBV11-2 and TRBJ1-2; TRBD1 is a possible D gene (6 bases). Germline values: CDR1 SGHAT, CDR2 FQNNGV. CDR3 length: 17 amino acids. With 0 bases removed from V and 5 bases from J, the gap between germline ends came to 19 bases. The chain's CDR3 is CASSLESMGRGSYGYTF. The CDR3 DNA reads TGTGCCAGCAGCTTAGAGTCTATGGGCAGGGGTTCTTATGGCTACACCTTC.

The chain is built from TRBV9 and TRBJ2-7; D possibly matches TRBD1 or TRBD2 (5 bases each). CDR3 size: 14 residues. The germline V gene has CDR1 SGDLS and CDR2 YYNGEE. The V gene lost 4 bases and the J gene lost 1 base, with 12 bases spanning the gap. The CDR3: CASSPGPFSYEQYF. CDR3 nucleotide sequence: TGTGCCAGCAGCCCGGGACCTTTTTCCTACGAGCAGTACTTC. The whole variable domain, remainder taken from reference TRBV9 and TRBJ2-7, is DSGVTQTPKHLITATGQRVTLRCSPRSGDLSVYWYQQSLDQGLQFLIQYYNGEERAKGNILERFSAQQFPDLHSELNLSSLELGDSALYFCASSPGPFSYEQYFGPGTRLTVT.

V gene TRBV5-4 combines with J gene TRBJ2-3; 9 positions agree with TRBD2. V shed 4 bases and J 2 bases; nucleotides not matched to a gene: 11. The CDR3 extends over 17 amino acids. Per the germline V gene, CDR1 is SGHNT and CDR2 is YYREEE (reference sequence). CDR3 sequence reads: CASSRVGTSKLTDTQYF. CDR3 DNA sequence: TGTGCCAGCAGCCGAGTCGGGACTAGCAAACTCACAGATACGCAGTATTTT.

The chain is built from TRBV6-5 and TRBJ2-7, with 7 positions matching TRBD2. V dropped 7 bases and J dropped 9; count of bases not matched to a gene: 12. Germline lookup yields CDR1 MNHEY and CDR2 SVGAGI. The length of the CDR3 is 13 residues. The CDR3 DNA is TGTGCCAGCACCATGCGGGGGAGCACGGGGCAGTACTTC. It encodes CASTMRGSTGQYF.

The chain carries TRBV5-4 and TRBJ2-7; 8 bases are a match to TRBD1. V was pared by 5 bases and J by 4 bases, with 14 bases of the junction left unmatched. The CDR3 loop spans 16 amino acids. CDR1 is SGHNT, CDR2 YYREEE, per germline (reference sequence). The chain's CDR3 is CASRVGGAGGLYEQYF. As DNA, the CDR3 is TGTGCCAGCAGAGTGGGCGGAGCAGGGGGCTTGTACGAGCAGTACTTC. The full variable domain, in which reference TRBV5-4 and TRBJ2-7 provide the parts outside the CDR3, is ETGVTQSPTHLIKTRGQQVTLRCSSQSGHNTVSWYQQALGQGPQFIFQYYREEENGRGNFPPRFSGLQFPNYSSELNVNALELDDSALYLCASRVGGAGGLYEQYFGPGTRLTVT.

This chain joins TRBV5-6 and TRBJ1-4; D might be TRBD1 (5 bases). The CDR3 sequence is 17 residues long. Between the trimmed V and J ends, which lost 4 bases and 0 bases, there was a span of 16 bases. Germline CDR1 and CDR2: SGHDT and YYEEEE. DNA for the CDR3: TGTGCCAGCAGCCCTCAGGGTAGGGATGCAACTAATGAAAAACTGTTTTTT. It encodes CASSPQGRDATNEKLFF.

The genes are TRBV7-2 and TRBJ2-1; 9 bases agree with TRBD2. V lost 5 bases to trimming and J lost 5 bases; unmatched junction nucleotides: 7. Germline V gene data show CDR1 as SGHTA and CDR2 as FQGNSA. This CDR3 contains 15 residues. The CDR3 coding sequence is TGTGCCAGCAGCCCGCGGACTAGCGCCCACAATGAGCAGTTCTTC. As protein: CASSPRTSAHNEQFF.

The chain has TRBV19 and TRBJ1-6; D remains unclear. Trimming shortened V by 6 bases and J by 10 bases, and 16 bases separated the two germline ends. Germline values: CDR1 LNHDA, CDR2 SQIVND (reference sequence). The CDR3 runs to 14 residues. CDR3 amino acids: CASRPQISGSPLHF. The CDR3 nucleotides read TGTGCCAGTAGACCACAGATAAGCGGCTCACCCCTCCACTTT.

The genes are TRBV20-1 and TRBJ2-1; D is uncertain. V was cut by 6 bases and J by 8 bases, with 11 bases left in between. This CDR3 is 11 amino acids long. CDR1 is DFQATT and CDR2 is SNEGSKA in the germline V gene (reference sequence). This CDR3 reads CSAERLDEQFF. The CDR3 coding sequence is TGCAGTGCCGAGAGGTTGGATGAGCAGTTCTTC.

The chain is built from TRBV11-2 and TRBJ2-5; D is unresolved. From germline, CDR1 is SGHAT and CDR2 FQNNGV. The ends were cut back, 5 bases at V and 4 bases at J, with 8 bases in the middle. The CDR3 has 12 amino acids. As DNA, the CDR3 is TGTGCCAGCAGCCCGGCTAGAGAGACCCAGTACTTC. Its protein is CASSPARETQYF.